Below, 26 T cell receptor beta chains from the same sample are listed, as sequenced in a study of Ad26.COV2.S vaccination and SARS-CoV-2 variants. Regarding treatment: over 15 received Ad26.COV2.S at low or high dose, single or two shots; roughly five received placebo; per-sample allocation not given. Day 63 after the first vaccine or placebo injection was the time point for sampling. Sequenced by immunoSEQ multiplex PCR; TCRdb stores in-frame clones only, minus some. The data show about 350,000 clones, roughly 90% seen once. The starting material was peripheral blood, obtained in a trial of Ad26.COV2.S vaccine versus placebo. The receptors here all came from a person between 18 and 65 years old who received the Ad26.COV2.S COVID-19 vaccine or a placebo.

The genes are TRBV9 and TRBJ2-7; TRBD1 matches at 12 bases. Unmatched junction bases numbered 3, after V lost 3 bases and J lost 2 bases. The CDR3 runs 15 residues. Germline assignment: CDR1 SGDLS and CDR2 YYNGEE. The CDR3 spells CASSAGTGGAYEQYF. The CDR3 nucleotides read TGTGCCAGCAGCGCGGGGACAGGGGGCGCCTACGAGCAGTACTTC.

This clone was seen only once. The rearrangement links TRBV3-1 (or the pseudogene TRBV3-2) to TRBJ1-5, with D tentatively TRBD1 (5 bases). Trimming stripped 3 bases from V and 7 bases from J, with 13 bases between. Germline CDR1 is LGHDT and CDR2 is YNNKEL (reference sequence). This CDR3 is built from 14 residues. The CDR3 region has the DNA TGTGCCAGCAGCCAGGGCAGGGTTGGGCAGCCCCAGCATTTT. Its translation: CASSQGRVGQPQHF.

V gene TRBV5-4 combines with J gene TRBJ2-7, with D possibly matching TRBD2 (5 bases). V gave up 0 bases and J gave up 2 bases, with 6 bases separating them. The CDR3 has 13 amino acids. Germline values: CDR1 SGHNT, CDR2 YYREEE (reference sequence). The CDR3 loop reads CASSLDGTYEQYF. CDR3 DNA: TGTGCCAGCAGCTTGGACGGGACCTACGAGCAGTACTTC.

This chain links TRBV19 with TRBJ1-5; a possible D gene is TRBD1 (6 bases). This CDR3 is 15 amino acids long. Germline-derived CDR1 and CDR2 are LNHDA and SQIVND (reference sequence). V was pared by 6 bases and J by 3 bases, with 15 bases between. As DNA, the CDR3 is TGTGCCAGTAGGATATCGGACAGCGTCAATCAGCCCCAGCATTTT. Protein product: CASRISDSVNQPQHF.

This clone was detected only a few times. CDR3 in DNA: TGTGCCAGCAGCAAAAAAGGGGAGGCTAATGAAAAACTGTTTTTT. Translated, it gives CASSKKGEANEKLFF. This rearrangement joins TRBV4-2 to TRBJ1-4; tentative D call: TRBD1 (5 bases). V lost 5 bases to trimming and J lost 3 bases, with 13 bases between them. The CDR3 runs to 15 residues. Germline V gene sequence: CDR1 LGHNA, CDR2 YNFKEQ.

The rearrangement links TRBV24-1 to TRBJ1-5, with TRBD1 matching 8 bases. From germline, CDR1 is KGHDR and CDR2 SFDVKD. The CDR3 is 16 residues long. J lost 3 bases, V lost 4 bases, and 7 bases had no gene match. Here the CDR3 reads CATSDNDRGINQPQHF. In nucleotides, the CDR3 is TGTGCCACCAGTGACAACGACAGGGGTATCAATCAGCCCCAGCATTTT.

This chain uses TRBV21-1 with TRBJ2-3; the table calls TRBD2, which could not be checked here. TRBV21-1 is tagged as a pseudogene. The CDR3 contains 17 residues. The CDR3 loop is CASSRPGLAGGTDTQYF. The CDR3 nucleotides read TGTGCCAGCAGCAGACCGGGACTAGCGGGAGGGACAGATACGCAGTATTTT.

The rearrangement joins TRBV10-1 to TRBJ2-1; 13 bases align to TRBD2. This CDR3 contains 16 residues. Germline CDR1 is WNHNN and CDR2 is SYGVQD (reference sequence). V trimming: 6 bases; J trimming: 8 bases; junction bases outside the gene matches: 10. CDR3 in amino acids: CASRGMGLAGLDEQFF. CDR3 DNA: TGCGCCAGCAGAGGTATGGGACTAGCGGGATTGGATGAGCAGTTCTTC.

The chain has TRBV11-2 and TRBJ2-1, with D possibly being TRBD2 (5 bases). The CDR3 loop spans 18 amino acids. Germline CDR1 and CDR2: SGHAT and FQNNGV. V was cut by 2 bases and J by 2 bases, with 19 bases left in between. This CDR3 is CASSLYGSAFQTYNEQFF. DNA of the CDR3: TGTGCCAGCAGCTTATATGGGAGCGCGTTCCAGACCTACAATGAGCAGTTCTTC.

This chain uses TRBV6-5 with TRBJ2-7; maybe TRBD1 (5 bases). This CDR3 is built from 13 residues. Trimming cost V 6 bases and J 3 bases, with 12 bases left between them. Germline CDR1 and CDR2: MNHEY and SVGAGI. The DNA for the CDR3 is TGTGCCAGCAGGGCGACAGCCGGCTACGAGCAGTACTTC. It yields the protein CASRATAGYEQYF.

The chain carries TRBV4-3 and TRBJ2-1; D may match TRBD1 or TRBD2 (5 bases each). Between the trimmed V and J ends, which lost 0 bases and 9 bases, there was a span of 21 bases. The germline CDR1 and CDR2 sequences are LGHNA and YSLEER. The CDR3 is made up of 17 amino acids. The CDR3 bases are TGCGCCAGCAGCCAAGACCCCCCAGGGATGGAGGTCGGTGAGCAGTTCTTC. This sequence encodes CASSQDPPGMEVGEQFF.

The rearrangement links TRBV5-1 to TRBJ2-5; D gene unclear. The CDR3 has 13 residues. CDR1 is SGHRS and CDR2 is YFSETQ in the germline V gene. Trimming removed 3 bases at V and 1 base at J, with 7 bases between. The CDR3 coding sequence is TGCGCCAGCAGCTCCGACCCCCAAGAGACCCAGTACTTC. This translates into CASSSDPQETQYF.

This chain uses TRBV7-3 with TRBJ2-7; 7 bases fit TRBD2. V shed 5 bases and J 3 bases; nucleotides not matched to a gene: 7. The CDR3 has 14 amino acids. The germline CDR1 and CDR2 sequences are SGHTA and FQGTGA. CDR3 coding DNA: TGTGCCAGCAGCCTTCACCGGACTAGCTACGAGCAGTACTTC. Its translation: CASSLHRTSYEQYF.

The chain is built from TRBV7-2 and TRBJ2-7; 8 bases match TRBD1. The germline V gene has CDR1 SGHTA and CDR2 FQGNSA. V lost 5 bases to trimming and J lost 3 bases; unmatched junction nucleotides: 3. CDR3 length: 13 amino acids. CDR3 coding DNA: TGTGCCAGCAGCACAGGACAGGGCTACGAGCAGTACTTC. It is translated as CASSTGQGYEQYF.

This chain joins TRBV5-1 and TRBJ1-4; D gene ambiguous. Germline loops: CDR1 SGHRS, CDR2 YFSETQ. The CDR3 spans 14 residues. With 0 bases removed from V and 4 bases from J, the gap between germline ends came to 7 bases. CDR3 sequence: CASSLVGFNEKLFF. For the CDR3, the DNA is TGCGCCAGCAGCTTGGTGGGGTTTAATGAAAAACTGTTTTTT.

This clone was observed a handful of times. This chain uses TRBV27 with TRBJ2-1; D not certain. V gave up 0 bases and J gave up 5 bases, with 8 bases separating them. This CDR3 is 14 amino acids long. Germline V gene lookup returns CDR1 MNHEY and CDR2 SMNVEV (reference sequence). Here the CDR3 reads CASSLSYPNNEQFF. CDR3 nucleotide sequence: TGTGCCAGCAGTTTATCGTACCCGAACAATGAGCAGTTCTTC.

The chain is built from TRBV7-2 and TRBJ2-2; 14 bases match TRBD2. The CDR3 length is 17 residues. The V segment lost 1 base and the J segment 7 bases; nucleotides outside the gene matches: 5. Germline V lookup: CDR1 SGHTA, CDR2 FQGNSA. The CDR3 DNA reads as TGTGCCAGCAGCTTAGGAGGACTAGCGGGGGGAATCGGGGAGCTGTTTTTT. Amino acid sequence: CASSLGGLAGGIGELFF.

This chain joins TRBV10-1 and TRBJ2-5; the D gene could be TRBD1 or TRBD2 (5 bases each). This CDR3 is 14 amino acids long. The V gene lost 3 bases and the J gene lost 4 bases, with 12 bases spanning the gap. Germline-derived CDR1 and CDR2 are WNHNN and SYGVQD (reference sequence). The chain's CDR3 is CASSDGAAVETQYF. The CDR3 coding sequence is TGCGCCAGCAGTGATGGGGCAGCGGTAGAGACCCAGTACTTC.

This clone was seen only a few times. This chain joins TRBV2 and TRBJ1-1, with 8 bases lining up with TRBD1. V dropped 7 bases and J dropped 1; count of bases not matched to a gene: 8. The germline CDR1 and CDR2 sequences are SNHLY and FYNNEI. CDR3 length: 15 amino acids. CDR3 sequence: CASIPQGGQNTEAFF. The CDR3, as DNA: TGTGCCAGCATTCCACAGGGGGGACAGAACACTGAAGCTTTCTTT.

The chain carries TRBV11-2 and TRBJ2-7; D is unclear. Germline lookup yields CDR1 SGHAT and CDR2 FQNNGV. V was pared by 3 bases and J by 4 bases, with 10 bases between. This CDR3 has 13 residues. CDR3 amino acids: CASSFGPEYEQYF. As DNA, the CDR3 is TGTGCCAGCAGCTTTGGACCTGAATACGAGCAGTACTTC.

The rearrangement joins TRBV4-2 to TRBJ2-4; D might be TRBD1 (5 bases). This CDR3 contains 16 residues. Germline lookup yields CDR1 LGHNA and CDR2 YNFKEQ. The V end was cut by 0 bases, the J end by 2 bases, with 11 bases between. The CDR3 DNA sequence: TGTGCCAGCAGCCAAGACCGGTCAGGGCCCAAAAACATTCAGTACTTC. It yields the protein CASSQDRSGPKNIQYF.

The CDR3: CASNPGTSEAGELFF. DNA for the CDR3: TGCGCCAGCAACCCCGGGACTAGCGAGGCCGGGGAGCTGTTTTTT. The gene calls are TRBV5-1 and TRBJ2-2; 10 nucleotides agree with TRBD2. V shed 6 bases and J 6 bases; nucleotides not matched to a gene: 8. This CDR3 spans 15 amino acids. CDR1 and CDR2 (germline): SGHRS, YFSETQ.

The gene calls are TRBV12-5 and TRBJ1-1; D not certain. CDR1 and CDR2 (germline): LGHNT, FRNRAP. V was shortened by 3 bases and J by 3 bases, with 8 bases between the two germline ends. CDR3 length: 13 residues. CDR3 coding DNA: TGTGCTAGTGGTTTTACGTCCGACACTGAAGCTTTCTTT. It specifies CASGFTSDTEAFF. The full variable domain, rest sourced from reference TRBV12-5 and TRBJ1-1, is DARVTQTPRHKVTEMGQEVTMRCQPILGHNTVFWYRQTMMQGLELLAYFRNRAPLDDSGMPKDRFSAEMPDATLATLKIQPSEPRDSAVYFCASGFTSDTEAFFGQGTRLTVV.

The gene calls are TRBV4-1 and TRBJ1-4; tentative D call: TRBD1 (6 bases). Trimming removed 0 bases at V and 0 bases at J, with 11 bases between. This CDR3 comprises 17 residues. In germline, CDR1 is MGHRA, CDR2 YSYEKL. CDR3 protein: CASSQDRGTTTNEKLFF. The CDR3 bases are TGCGCCAGCAGCCAAGATCGGGGGACAACAACTAATGAAAAACTGTTTTTT.

The gene calls are TRBV6-6 and TRBJ1-1; D possibly corresponds to TRBD1 (5 bases). Looked up from germline, CDR1 is MNHNY and CDR2 is SVGAGI (reference sequence). The CDR3 covers 15 residues. Deletions cut 7 bases from V and 4 bases from J, with 19 bases between. This CDR3 is CASNTGDVRGTEAFF. The DNA of the CDR3 is TGTGCCAGCAATACAGGAGACGTTCGGGGCACTGAAGCTTTCTTT.

The rearrangement uses TRBV5-6 and TRBJ2-1; D possibly corresponds to TRBD2 (6 bases). V shed 6 bases and J shed 6 bases, with 13 bases lying between them. Per the germline V gene, CDR1 is SGHDT and CDR2 is YYEEEE. The CDR3 runs to 13 residues. The CDR3 is CASINRGFNEQFF. The CDR3 coding sequence is TGTGCCAGCATCAACCGGGGGTTCAATGAGCAGTTCTTC.